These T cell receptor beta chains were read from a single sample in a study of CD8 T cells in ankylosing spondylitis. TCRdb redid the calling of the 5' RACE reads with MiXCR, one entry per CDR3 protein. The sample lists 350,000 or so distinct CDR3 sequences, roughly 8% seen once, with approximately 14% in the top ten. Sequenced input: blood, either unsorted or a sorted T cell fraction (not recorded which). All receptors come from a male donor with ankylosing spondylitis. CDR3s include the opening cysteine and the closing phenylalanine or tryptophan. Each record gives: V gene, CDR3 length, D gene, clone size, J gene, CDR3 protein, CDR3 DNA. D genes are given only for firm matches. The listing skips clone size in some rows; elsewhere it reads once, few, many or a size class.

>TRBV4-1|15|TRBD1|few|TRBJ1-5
CASSQDEGAWQPQHF
TGCGCCAGCAGCCAAGATGAGGGGGCTTGGCAGCCCCAGCATTTT
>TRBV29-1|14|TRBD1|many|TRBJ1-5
CSVADRAANQPQHF
TGCAGCGTCGCGGACAGGGCGGCTAATCAGCCCCAGCATTTT
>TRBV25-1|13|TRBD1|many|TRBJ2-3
CASSRDRADTQYF
TGTGCCAGCAGCCGGGACAGGGCGGATACGCAGTATTTT
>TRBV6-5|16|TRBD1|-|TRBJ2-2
CASSYYGTGYTGELFF
TGTGCCAGCAGTTACTACGGGACAGGATACACCGGGGAGCTGTTTTTT
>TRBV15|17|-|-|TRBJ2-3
CATSRDMRPSLTDTQYF
TGTGCCACCAGCAGAGATATGCGGCCGTCTCTCACAGATACGCAGTATTTT
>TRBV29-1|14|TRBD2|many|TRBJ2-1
CSVARTSGYNEQFF
TGCAGCGTTGCCCGGACTAGCGGCTACAATGAGCAGTTCTTC
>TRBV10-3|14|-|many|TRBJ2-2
CAISDRPMYGELFF
TGTGCCATCAGTGACCGGCCGATGTACGGGGAGCTGTTTTTT
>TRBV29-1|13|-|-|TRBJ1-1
CSVNWGRDTEAFF
TGCAGCGTCAACTGGGGGAGGGACACTGAAGCTTTCTTT
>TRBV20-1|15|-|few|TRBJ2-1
CSARDLPPAYNEQFF
TGCAGTGCTAGAGATCTCCCTCCGGCCTACAATGAGCAGTTCTTC
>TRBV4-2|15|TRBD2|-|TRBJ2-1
CASSQAGLGHNEQFF
TGTGCCAGCAGCCAAGCCGGACTAGGGCACAATGAGCAGTTCTTC
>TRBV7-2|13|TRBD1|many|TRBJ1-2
CASSNRGGNGYTF
TGTGCCAGCAGCAACAGGGGAGGGAATGGCTACACCTTC
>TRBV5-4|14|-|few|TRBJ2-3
CASSSMGSTDTQYF
TGTGCCAGCAGCAGCATGGGTAGCACAGATACGCAGTATTTT
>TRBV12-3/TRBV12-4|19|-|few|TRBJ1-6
CASSHSPADTNSYNSPLHF
TGTGCCAGCAGTCATAGTCCGGCGGACACCAACTCCTATAATTCACCCCTCCACTTT
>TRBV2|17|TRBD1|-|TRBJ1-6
CASTDRDRDAYNSPLHF
TGTGCCAGCACAGACCGGGACAGGGACGCCTATAATTCACCCCTCCACTTT
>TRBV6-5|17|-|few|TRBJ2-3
CASSYSPPGGITDTQYF
TGTGCCAGCAGTTACTCTCCCCCCGGGGGCATCACAGATACGCAGTATTTT
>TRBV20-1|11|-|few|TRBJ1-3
CSADSGNTIYF
TGCAGTGCCGACTCTGGAAACACCATATATTTT
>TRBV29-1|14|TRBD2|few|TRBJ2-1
CSVALAGPFNEQFF
TGCAGCGTCGCGTTAGCGGGACCTTTCAATGAGCAGTTCTTC
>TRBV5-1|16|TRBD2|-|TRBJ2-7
CASSNGGGLSSYEQYF
TGCGCCAGCAGCAACGGCGGGGGGTTGAGCTCCTACGAGCAGTACTTC
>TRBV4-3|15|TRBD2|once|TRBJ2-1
CASSLGLGTLDEQFF
TGCGCCAGCAGCCTGGGACTAGGGACCCTCGATGAGCAGTTCTTC